Below are 27 T cell receptor beta chains sequenced from a single sample in a study of blood T cells in healthy people across ages. The authors ran a second PCR of about 6 to 11 cycles using a sample-barcoded 5' primer and a J-beta primer mix. TCRdb re-called the 5' RACE reads through MiXCR, storing one row per CDR3 protein. This sample has roughly 2 million distinct CDR3 sequences, with around 50% found just once. Sequencing was done on a sample of blood. Receptor source: a woman between 40 and 50 years old in good health.

This chain connects TRBV20-1 to TRBJ2-5; weak D call: TRBD2 (5 bases). Trimming cost V 2 bases and J 4 bases, with 20 bases left between them. This CDR3 has 16 residues. Germline loops: CDR1 DFQATT, CDR2 SNEGSKA (reference sequence). The CDR3 spells CSARYPTPLAPETQYF. The CDR3, as DNA: TGCAGTGCTAGATACCCAACCCCCCTAGCACCAGAGACCCAGTACTTC.

The rearrangement links TRBV10-3 to TRBJ2-5; TRBD2 aligns across 9 bases. The DNA end is more similar to TRBJ2-7, so the J call may be wrong. Germline V lookup: CDR1 ENHRY, CDR2 SYGVKD. This CDR3 has 16 amino acids. The CDR3 nucleotides read TGTGCCATCAGTGAGTCTGTTAGCGGGGGTTTCTACGAGCAGTACTTC. This gives the protein CAISESVSGGFYEQYF.

This clonotype has a handful of counts. V and J are TRBV20-1 and TRBJ2-3; 10 positions agree with TRBD2. Germline CDR1 DFQATT, CDR2 SNEGSKA (reference sequence). The CDR3 runs 15 residues. CDR3 in DNA: TGCAGCGCCTACCCGCTTAGCGGGGGGACCGATACGCAGTATTTT. Its protein is CSAYPLSGGTDTQYF.

This rearrangement joins TRBV28 to TRBJ2-7; D remains unclear. V dropped 6 bases and J dropped 3 bases, with 18 bases sitting between them. The CDR3 extends over 15 amino acids. CDR1 and CDR2 from the germline V gene are MDHEN and SYDVKM. CDR3 region: CASSPRVDHIYEQYF. The CDR3 DNA follows: TGTGCCAGCAGCCCCCGCGTGGACCATATCTACGAGCAGTACTTC.

The table lists this clonotype with a few counts. The V gene is TRBV12-3 or TRBV12-4, the J gene TRBJ2-1, with 7 positions matching TRBD2. V dropped 4 bases and J dropped 3; count of bases not matched to a gene: 6. The CDR3 sequence is 15 residues long. CDR3 DNA sequence: TGTGCCAGCAGTTCCCGGGACTACATCTACAATGAGCAGTTCTTC. Translation gives CASSSRDYIYNEQFF.

This clonotype was observed a handful of times. CDR3 bases: TGTGCCAGCAGGCCTGAAGGGAGTGAGACCCAGTACTTC. It specifies CASRPEGSETQYF. The genes are TRBV3-1 and TRBJ2-7; perhaps TRBD2 as D (5 bases). The tail of the sequence fits TRBJ2-5 better, so the J call may be wrong. The CDR3 runs to 13 residues. Per the germline V gene, CDR1 is LGHDT and CDR2 is YNNKEL (reference sequence).

The chain uses TRBV11-2 and TRBJ2-3; no clear D gene. The germline CDR1 and CDR2 sequences are SGHAT and FQNNGV. CDR3 length: 15 amino acids. The ends were cut back, 6 bases at V and 0 bases at J, with 13 bases in the middle. In DNA, the CDR3 is TGTGCCAGCAGACAGCAAGTAAGAAGCACAGATACGCAGTATTTT. Its protein product is CASRQQVRSTDTQYF. Complete variable domain (other parts from reference TRBV11-2 and TRBJ2-3): EAGVAQSPRYKIIEKRQSVAFWCNPISGHATLYWYQQILGQGPKLLIQFQNNGVVDDSQLPKDRFSAERLKGVDSTLKIQPAKLEDSAVYLCASRQQVRSTDTQYFGPGTRLTVL.

This sequence joins TRBV29-1 and TRBJ2-7; D remains ambiguous. Germline V gene lookup returns CDR1 SQVTM and CDR2 ANQGSEA. This CDR3 is built from 12 residues. V lost 4 bases, J lost 2 bases, and 9 bases lay in between. DNA of the CDR3: TGCAGCGTTGTTCCGCGCCCCTACGAGCAGTACTTC. This encodes CSVVPRPYEQYF.

This clonotype was observed many times. The chain uses TRBV7-2 and TRBJ2-7; 9 bases map to TRBD2. The germline V gene encodes CDR1 SGHTA and CDR2 FQGNSA. The CDR3 runs to 16 residues. Germline trimming cut 5 bases from V and 1 base from J; bases unmatched to any gene: 9. The CDR3 region is CASSRLWSGGSYEQYF. The DNA for the CDR3 is TGTGCCAGCAGCCGCCTTTGGAGCGGGGGGTCCTACGAGCAGTACTTC. The whole variable domain, filled in from reference TRBV7-2 and TRBJ2-7, reads GAGVSQSPSNKVTEKGKDVELRCDPISGHTALYWYRQSLGQGLEFLIYFQGNSAPDKSGLPSDRFSAERTGGSVSTLTIQRTQQEDSAVYLCASSRLWSGGSYEQYFGPGTRLTVT.

This clonotype was counted between two and nine times. A much larger clone sits a single nucleotide away, making a read error possible. V usage is TRBV29-1 and J usage is TRBJ2-5; 9 nucleotides agree with TRBD1. Germline CDR1 is SQVTM and CDR2 is ANQGSEA. The CDR3 contains 13 residues. V was pared by 3 bases and J by 11 bases, with 10 bases of the junction left unmatched. CDR3 DNA: TGCAGCGTTGAGGGACAGGGTACGGGGGAGCAGTACTTC. Protein product: CSVEGQGTGEQYF. The variable domain in full, with the rest retrieved from reference TRBV29-1 and TRBJ2-5, is SAVISQKPSRDICQRGTSLTIQCQVDSQVTMMFWYRQQPGQSLTLIATANQGSEATYESGFVIDKFPISRPNLTFSTLTVSNMSPEDSSIYLCSVEGQGTGEQYFGPGTRLLVL.

The chain employs TRBV7-9 and TRBJ1-1; D is perhaps TRBD1 (6 bases). The CDR3 contains 15 residues. Trimming cost V 3 bases and J 1 base, with 12 bases left between them. Germline assignment: CDR1 SEHNR and CDR2 FQNEAQ (reference sequence). DNA for the CDR3: TGTGCCAGCAGCTTGGACAGTTCAAAGAACACTGAAGCTTTCTTT. Amino acid sequence: CASSLDSSKNTEAFF.

This chain joins TRBV7-2 and TRBJ2-3, with 9 bases lining up with TRBD2. Unmatched junction bases numbered 5, after V lost 1 base and J lost 6 bases. The CDR3 is 15 residues long. Germline assignment: CDR1 SGHTA and CDR2 FQGNSA. The CDR3 DNA sequence: TGTGCCAGCAGCTTAGTTGCGGGGGGGTTTGATACGCAGTATTTT. The encoded protein is CASSLVAGGFDTQYF.

This clonotype was seen more than once but under ten times. The genes are TRBV29-1 and TRBJ2-5; no reliable D call. The CDR3 is made up of 14 amino acids. CDR1 is SQVTM and CDR2 is ANQGSEA in the germline V gene. V lost 0 bases, J lost 5 bases, and 13 bases lay in between. The DNA of the CDR3 is TGCAGCGTTGAAGATCAAAGGGTTAGGGAGACCCAGTACTTC. It specifies CSVEDQRVRETQYF.

This clonotype was seen more than once but under ten times. The DNA for the CDR3 is TGTGCCAGCAGCCAAGCTAGCGGGGGCCTCTGGACCCAGTACTTC. Amino acid sequence: CASSQASGGLWTQYF. The V call is TRBV4-2, the J call TRBJ2-5; 10 bases agree with TRBD2. J lost 7 bases, V lost 1 base, and 6 bases had no gene match. Germline V gene data show CDR1 as LGHNA and CDR2 as YNFKEQ. This CDR3 is 15 amino acids long.

The V and J genes are TRBV27 and TRBJ2-7, with 14 bases that match TRBD2. Germline loops: CDR1 MNHEY, CDR2 SMNVEV (reference sequence). CDR3 length: 19 residues. V lost 4 bases to trimming and J lost 0 bases; unmatched junction nucleotides: 11. The CDR3 loop is CASSSRTSGGYHSSYEQYF. The CDR3 DNA follows: TGTGCCAGCAGTTCCAGGACTAGCGGGGGGTATCATAGCTCCTACGAGCAGTACTTC.

This clonotype showed up just a few times. The rearrangement uses TRBV18 and TRBJ2-6, with 8 nucleotides matching TRBD1. This CDR3 contains 19 residues. Germline CDR1 and CDR2: KGHSH and LQKENI. Trimming took 2 bases from V and 1 from J; bases not matched to a gene: 10. In DNA, the CDR3 is TGTGCCAGCTCACCAGCCAATCGCCGACAGGGGTCTGGGGCCAACGTCCTGACTTTC. Its translation: CASSPANRRQGSGANVLTF. Full variable domain (missing parts from reference TRBV18 and TRBJ2-6): NAGVMQNPRHLVRRRGQEARLRCSPMKGHSHVYWYRQLPEEGLKFMVYLQKENIIDESGMPKERFSAEFPKEGPSILRIQQVVRGDSAAYFCASSPANRRQGSGANVLTFGAGSRLTVL.

The J gene is TRBJ2-7, the V gene TRBV4-2; D is possibly TRBD2 (5 bases). Germline CDR1 reads LGHNA; CDR2 reads YNFKEQ. V lost 0 bases and J lost 0, with 12 bases in between. The CDR3 extends over 16 amino acids. This chain's CDR3 is CASSQDEGFVSYEQYF. CDR3 in DNA: TGTGCCAGCAGCCAAGATGAGGGATTCGTCTCCTACGAGCAGTACTTC.

The gene calls are TRBV12-3 or TRBV12-4 and TRBJ1-4; the match to TRBD1 covers 7 bases. Trimming took 6 bases from V and 4 from J; bases not matched to a gene: 8. There are 15 residues in the CDR3. CDR3 sequence: CASSHGGQSNEKLFF. The CDR3, as DNA: TGTGCCAGCAGCCACGGGGGACAGAGTAATGAAAAACTGTTTTTT.

V is TRBV7-9 and J is TRBJ2-1; D gene uncertain. Trimming stripped 3 bases from V and 6 bases from J, with 12 bases between. The CDR3 runs 14 residues. Germline loops: CDR1 SEHNR, CDR2 FQNEAQ (reference sequence). The CDR3 nucleotides are TGTGCCAGCAGCTTCTCCCGTGTAAGCAATGAGCAGTTCTTC. Protein product: CASSFSRVSNEQFF.

On this clonotype: A read error may account for a junction end that differs from germline. The chain has TRBV27 and TRBJ2-3; the match to TRBD2 covers 8 bases. The germline V gene encodes CDR1 MNHEY and CDR2 SMNVEV (reference sequence). This CDR3 has 15 amino acids. The CDR3 coding sequence is TGTGCCAGCAGTCTATCGGGGGGGCGCGCAGATACGCAGTATTTT. This translates into CASSLSGGRADTQYF.

This clonotype has only one observation. The genes are TRBV28 and TRBJ2-5; D assignment may be TRBD1 or TRBD2 (5 bases each). The CDR3 extends over 15 amino acids. Germline loops: CDR1 MDHEN, CDR2 SYDVKM. V gave up 6 bases and J gave up 5 bases, with 19 bases separating them. CDR3 sequence: CASSSRQGRRETQYF. The CDR3 DNA reads TGTGCCAGCAGCTCTAGGCAGGGTAGGAGGGAGACCCAGTACTTC.

The chain recombines TRBV20-1 with TRBJ1-6, with no clear D. Germline V gives CDR1 DFQATT, CDR2 SNEGSKA (reference sequence). CDR3 length equals 16 residues. Trimming shortened V by 2 bases and J by 5 bases, and 16 bases separated the two germline ends. In nucleotides, the CDR3 is TGCAGTGCTAGACGCGGGTTAAGTAGCGATAATTCACCCCTCCACTTT. Translating gives CSARRGLSSDNSPLHF.

Concerning this clonotype: An end of the junction does not agree with germline; a read error may underlie this. V usage is TRBV7-2 and J usage is TRBJ1-4; D gene uncertain. Germline V lookup: CDR1 SGHTA, CDR2 FQGNSA. This CDR3 is built from 13 residues. In DNA, the CDR3 is TGTGCCAGCAGCCGTGATCCGGAAGAAAGACTGTTTTTT. This codes for CASSRDPEERLFF.

This clonotype occurred a few times. The chain has TRBV6-5 and TRBJ1-4, with D unresolved. This CDR3 is built from 13 residues. The germline V gene has CDR1 MNHEY and CDR2 SVGAGI. The ends were cut back, 8 bases at V and 10 bases at J, with 17 bases in the middle. Written as DNA, the CDR3 is TGTGCCAGCTCTGGCGGGTACTCCGGAAAACTGTTTTTT. Amino acid sequence: CASSGGYSGKLFF.

This clonotype has more than one count but fewer than ten. This chain joins TRBV20-1 and TRBJ2-4, with TRBD1 as a possible D gene (5 bases). The germline V and J ends were trimmed by 0 bases and 3 bases, with 15 bases remaining between them. This CDR3 region has 16 residues. Per the germline V gene, CDR1 is DFQATT and CDR2 is SNEGSKA (reference sequence). CDR3 amino acids: CSARDLTPQGKNIQYF. CDR3 sequence (DNA): TGCAGTGCTAGAGACCTCACCCCGCAGGGCAAAAACATTCAGTACTTC.

This chain joins TRBV27 and TRBJ2-7; 10 bases are a match to TRBD1. The V segment lost 5 bases and the J segment 1 base; nucleotides outside the gene matches: 8. Germline CDR1 reads MNHEY; CDR2 reads SMNVEV (reference sequence). The CDR3 has 16 residues. The CDR3 sequence: CASSPRQGAPSYEQYF. The CDR3 region has the DNA TGTGCCAGCAGTCCCCGACAGGGGGCCCCTTCCTACGAGCAGTACTTC.

This clonotype was picked up a small number of times. This chain joins TRBV10-3 and TRBJ2-1, with unresolved D. This CDR3 has 14 amino acids. V lost 7 bases and J lost 0, with 10 bases in between. Germline V gene lookup returns CDR1 ENHRY and CDR2 SYGVKD. DNA of the CDR3: TGTGCCATCAACAGTATTGACTCCTACAATGAGCAGTTCTTC. It encodes CAINSIDSYNEQFF.